The T cell receptor (beta chain) under discussion was sequenced for a study of control samples from healthy donors and cancer patients. This clone was observed a few times. Germline lookup yields CDR1 MGHDK and CDR2 SYGVNS. The V and J ends lost 9 bases and 1 base, in that order; junction bases with no gene match: 5. This CDR3 has 13 residues. Some clones are missing from TCRdb's copy, which holds only in-frame ones; the method was immunoSEQ multiplex PCR. The sample shows about 190,000 clones, roughly nine tenths of them seen only once. The sequenced material came from blood. The chain couples TRBV25-1 to TRBJ1-2; 7 bases match TRBD1. The sequence derives from a man aged 30 to 39 in good health. CDR3 coding DNA: TGTGCCAGTCGACAGGGAAGTAACTATGGCTACACCTTC. This gives the protein CASRQGSNYGYTF.